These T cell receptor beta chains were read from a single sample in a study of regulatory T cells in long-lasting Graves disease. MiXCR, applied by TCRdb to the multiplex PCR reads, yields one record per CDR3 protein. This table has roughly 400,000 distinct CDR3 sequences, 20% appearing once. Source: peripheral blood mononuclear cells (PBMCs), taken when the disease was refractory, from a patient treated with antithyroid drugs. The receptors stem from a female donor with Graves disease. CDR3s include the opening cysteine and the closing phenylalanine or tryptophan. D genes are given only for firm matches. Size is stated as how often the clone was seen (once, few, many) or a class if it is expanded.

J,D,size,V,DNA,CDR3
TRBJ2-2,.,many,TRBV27,TGTGCCAGCACCCTGGGGCAGCCGTACACCGGGGAGCTGTTTTTT,CASTLGQPYTGELFF
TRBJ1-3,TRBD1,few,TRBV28,TGTGCCAGCAGGGGACAGGGGGTATTAGACACCATATATTTT,CASRGQGVLDTIYF
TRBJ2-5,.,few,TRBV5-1,TGCGCCAGCAGCTTGGGTTGGAGGGGGCAAGAGACCCAGTACTTC,CASSLGWRGQETQYF
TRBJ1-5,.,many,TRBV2,TGTGCCAGCAGTGAAGCGCTTCCGGGGGCCAATCAGCCCCAGCATTTT,CASSEALPGANQPQHF
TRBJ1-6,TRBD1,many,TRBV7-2,TGTGCCAGCAGCGCCACGGGACAGAATAATTCACCCCTCCACTTT,CASSATGQNNSPLHF
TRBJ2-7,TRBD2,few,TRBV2,TGTGCCAGCAGTGATCGGGGGGGTAATTACGAGCAGTACTTC,CASSDRGGNYEQYF
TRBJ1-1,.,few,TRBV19,TGTGCCAGTAGTTACAGGGAACTGAACACTGAAGCTTTCTTT,CASSYRELNTEAFF
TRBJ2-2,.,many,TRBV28,TGTGCCAGCAGTAAACAGGGTCCGGGCACCGGGGAGCTGTTTTTT,CASSKQGPGTGELFF
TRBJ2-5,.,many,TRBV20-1,TGCAGTGCTAGTAGAGCGCACCAAGAGACCCAGTACTTC,CSASRAHQETQYF
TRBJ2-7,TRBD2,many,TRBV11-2,TGTGCCAGCAGCCCAGCGGGGAGGAGTCTCTCCTACGAGCAGTACTTC,CASSPAGRSLSYEQYF
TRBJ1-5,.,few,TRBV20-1,TGCAGTGCTAGTCAGGGCCCCATTGGCAATCAGCCCCAGCATTTT,CSASQGPIGNQPQHF